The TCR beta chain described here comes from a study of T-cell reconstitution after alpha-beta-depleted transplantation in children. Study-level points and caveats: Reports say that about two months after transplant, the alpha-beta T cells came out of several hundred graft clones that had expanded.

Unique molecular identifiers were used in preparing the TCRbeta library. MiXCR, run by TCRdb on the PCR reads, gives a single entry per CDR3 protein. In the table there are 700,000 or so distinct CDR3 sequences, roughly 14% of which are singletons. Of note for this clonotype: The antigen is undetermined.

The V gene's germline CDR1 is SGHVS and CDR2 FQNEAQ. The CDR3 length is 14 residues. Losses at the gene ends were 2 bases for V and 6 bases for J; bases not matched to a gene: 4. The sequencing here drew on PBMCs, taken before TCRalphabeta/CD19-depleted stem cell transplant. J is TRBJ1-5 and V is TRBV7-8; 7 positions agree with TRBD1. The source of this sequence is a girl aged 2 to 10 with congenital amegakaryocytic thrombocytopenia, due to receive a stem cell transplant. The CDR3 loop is CASSLFAGGQPQHF. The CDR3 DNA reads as TGTGCCAGCAGCTTATTCGCAGGGGGTCAGCCCCAGCATTTT.